This TCR beta chain emerged from a study of blood T cell repertoires in COVID-19. Across the study: T cells, B-cell-depleted T cells, or PBMCs provided the cDNA or gDNA that served as material.

Original handling: Counts of nucleated cells, estimated from reference gene primer amplification, were obtained. TCRdb's table, derived via immunoSEQ multiplex PCR, lists solely in-frame clones and lacks some. For V, J and clone size, that table is used; D and trimming come from the DNA. The table lists approximately 230,000 clones, around 88% of them singletons. The germline V and J ends were trimmed by 3 bases and 5 bases, with 13 bases remaining between them. The germline V gene encodes CDR1 SGHAT and CDR2 FQNNGV. The CDR3 spans 14 residues. Sample: peripheral blood. This clonotype was obtained from a man aged 80 or over with acute or convalescent COVID-19. This rearrangement joins TRBV11-2 to TRBJ1-2; no reliable D call. CDR3 in DNA: TGTGCCAGCAGCTTCGACCGGGGTGATTATGGCTACACCTTC. It translates to CASSFDRGDYGYTF. The full variable domain, its missing parts supplied by reference TRBV11-2 and TRBJ1-2, is EAGVAQSPRYKIIEKRQSVAFWCNPISGHATLYWYQQILGQGPKLLIQFQNNGVVDDSQLPKDRFSAERLKGVDSTLKIQPAKLEDSAVYLCASSFDRGDYGYTFGSGTRLTVV.